Each of the 8 T cell receptor beta chains below was sequenced from the same sample in a study of CD4 T cells in relation to SARS-CoV-2 and coronaviruses. Clones were read by immunoSEQ multiplex PCR, and TCRdb kept only the in-frame ones, dropping some. The sample holds 50,000 to 65,000 clones, about 90% seen once. Sequences were obtained from naive CD4+ T cells from PBMCs. Subset given: naive CD4+ T cells isolated by negative enrichment. The receptors derive from an adult with COVID-19.

This sequence joins TRBV9 and TRBJ2-5; TRBD2 aligns across 12 bases. V dropped 5 bases and J dropped 5; count of bases not matched to a gene: 13. The CDR3 has 17 residues. Germline V gene sequence: CDR1 SGDLS, CDR2 YYNGEE. In nucleotides, the CDR3 is TGTGCCAGCAGTTCATCTAGCGGGAGGGCCCTCTGGGAGACCCAGTACTTC. Translating gives CASSSSSGRALWETQYF.

This clone was observed once. The chain uses TRBV7-7 and TRBJ2-7; 8 bases are a match to TRBD1. The germline CDR1 and CDR2 sequences are SSHAT and FNYEAQ (reference sequence). The ends lost 1 base at V and 2 bases at J; junction bases unmatched: 4. The CDR3 extends over 15 amino acids. The DNA of the CDR3 is TGTGCCAGCAGCTTAGGGACAGGGTTGGCCTACGAGCAGTACTTC. Its translation is CASSLGTGLAYEQYF.

In this sample, this clone turned up once. The chain couples TRBV11-3 to TRBJ2-1; TRBD2 matches 14 bases. Germline V gives CDR1 SGHNT, CDR2 YENEEA. This CDR3 is built from 17 residues. V trimming: 5 bases; J trimming: 6 bases; junction bases outside the gene matches: 9. CDR3 region: CASSPRSGLAGVNEQFF. The CDR3 nucleotides read TGTGCCAGCAGCCCCAGGTCGGGACTAGCGGGAGTCAATGAGCAGTTCTTC.

The V and J genes are TRBV7-2 and TRBJ2-3; D uncertain. Germline CDR1 reads SGHTA; CDR2 reads FQGNSA. Between the trimmed V and J ends, which lost 2 bases and 2 bases, there was a span of 11 bases. The CDR3 loop spans 15 amino acids. This chain's CDR3 is CASSLIPHITDTQYF. The CDR3 nucleotides are TGTGCCAGCAGCTTAATACCCCATATCACAGATACGCAGTATTTT. Combining the CDR3 with reference TRBV7-2 and TRBJ2-3 gives the whole variable domain GAGVSQSPSNKVTEKGKDVELRCDPISGHTALYWYRQSLGQGLEFLIYFQGNSAPDKSGLPSDRFSAERTGGSVSTLTIQRTQQEDSAVYLCASSLIPHITDTQYFGPGTRLTVL.

This chain joins TRBV30 and TRBJ1-5; 7 positions agree with TRBD1. Per the germline V gene, CDR1 is GTSNPN and CDR2 is SVGIG (reference sequence). V gave up 7 bases and J gave up 4 bases; unmatched junction bases: 10. The CDR3 is 14 residues long. The CDR3 spells CAYTTGNRNQPQHF. The CDR3 DNA reads as TGTGCCTACACGACAGGGAATCGGAATCAGCCCCAGCATTTT.

This chain joins TRBV28 and TRBJ2-1, with 10 nucleotides matching TRBD2. Per germline, CDR1 MDHEN and CDR2 SYDVKM. After removal of 3 bases from V and 9 bases from J, the junction contained 5 bases not matched to a gene. The CDR3 is 14 residues long. The CDR3 DNA reads TGTGCCAGCAGTTTTCTAGCGGGAGCGGGTGAGCAGTTCTTC. Its protein is CASSFLAGAGEQFF.

This clone occurred once. The genes are TRBV6-5 and TRBJ1-3; the D is unclear. This CDR3 contains 15 residues. V dropped 5 bases and J dropped 0 bases, with 11 bases sitting between them. The germline gives CDR1 MNHEY, CDR2 SVGAGI. The CDR3 loop reads CASSPRPSSGNTIYF. DNA for the CDR3: TGTGCCAGCAGTCCGAGGCCTAGCTCTGGAAACACCATATATTTT.

A single count supports this clone. The chain is built from TRBV24-1 and TRBJ2-1; the D is unclear. The ends were cut back, 5 bases at V and 14 bases at J, with 18 bases in the middle. The germline V gene has CDR1 KGHDR and CDR2 SFDVKD. This CDR3 has 13 amino acids. The CDR3 DNA reads TGTGCCACCAGTGCCGTTGTAACGGCTACCAAGTTCTTC. It is translated as CATSAVVTATKFF.